The TCR beta chain under discussion was sequenced for a study of vaccination and CD4 T cells after COVID-19. In regard to this clonotype: Its antigen is unidentified.

Trimming removed 6 bases from V and 6 bases from J, with 18 bases in between. The germline CDR1 and CDR2 sequences are MDHEN and SYDVKM. The CDR3 spans 14 residues. Notes on the study in general: When vaccine-specific clones from convalescent patients were examined, 304 of 307 were spike mono-reactive.

TCRdb re-derived calls from the PCR reads in MiXCR, one entry per CDR3 protein. The data hold around 15,000 distinct CDR3 sequences, with 66% observed a single time. PCR tests turned positive between March and December 2020, before US Alpha, Beta and Delta variants. The sample was CD4+ T cells from blood, taken after SARS-CoV-2 vaccination. V is TRBV28 and J is TRBJ2-7, with D tentatively TRBD1 (6 bases). The receptor was isolated from a human donor who had recovered from COVID-19. The CDR3 here is CASRKNRVLGEQYF. The DNA for the CDR3 is TGTGCCAGCAGAAAAAACAGGGTTCTGGGCGAGCAGTACTTC.